This T cell receptor beta chain is from a study of T cells after posttransplantation cyclophosphamide. Per the germline V gene, CDR1 is SGHAT and CDR2 is FQNNGV. This CDR3 has 13 residues. Trimming took off 5 bases at V and 8 bases at J, with 15 bases between the two ends. Findings and limits, study-wide: Donor-recipient repertoire similarity was low at 1-2 months, rising over year one. Skin or GI-infiltrating T cells shared few TRB sequences with blood.

TCRdb's copy holds only in-frame clones and misses some; the assay was immunoSEQ multiplex PCR. The data hold some 37,000 clones, with around 80% observed a single time. Turning to this clone: Its specificity is unknown.

Treatment was busulfan-fludarabine conditioning, a marrow graft, and cyclophosphamide on days +3 and +4. The starting material was CD4+ T cells sorted from blood, obtained 1,900 to 2,000 days after a stem cell transplant with posttransplant cyclophosphamide. The V gene is TRBV11-2, the J gene TRBJ1-1; maybe TRBD1 (5 bases). The sequence was obtained from a female patient aged 40 to 50 who received an allogeneic stem cell transplant from a related donor, was CMV-positive, and had no GVHD. Among the T cells, some may be from the graft donor. The CDR3 region has the DNA TGTGCCAGCAGCCGAATAGGGGAAAGGGAAGCTTTCTTT. Its protein product is CASSRIGEREAFF.